The T cell receptor beta chain under discussion was sequenced for a study of T cell responses to AZD1222 COVID-19 vaccine. About the research overall: Pooling covered second doses at about 4 or about 12 weeks.

Clones were read by immunoSEQ multiplex PCR, and TCRdb kept only the in-frame ones, dropping some. The data show around 120,000 clones, with 85% to 90% seen just once and approximately 10% held by the top ten. Study-level points and caveats: Among the donors, most were white British and more were female, and clonal diversity was possibly underestimated. Vaccine-related CD4 TCRs covered spike, predominating at 160-218 and 743-854. Reportedly, nearly half the spike-specific TCRs target unmutated variant regions.

Worth noting for this clone: The antigen remains undetermined.

V shed 7 bases, J shed 2 bases, and the junction held 4 bases outside the gene matches. The CDR3 extends over 13 amino acids. Germline CDR1 and CDR2: MNHEY and SVGAGI. V gene TRBV6-5 combines with J gene TRBJ1-2; 7 bases fit TRBD1. The sample in question was peripheral blood, obtained on day 0 of AZD1222 vaccination. The receptor was derived from an adult in good health. The CDR3 region has the DNA TGTGCCAGCAATCTGGACAGGAACTATGGCTACACCTTC. Its translation is CASNLDRNYGYTF.